Below, 5 T cell receptor beta chains from the same sample are listed, as sequenced in a study of CD8+CD57+ T cells in acquired aplastic anemia. The template used for profiling TCR beta VDJ and CDR3 was genomic DNA. Via MiXCR, TCRdb re-called the reads, giving one row per CDR3 protein. The sample records 400,000 to 450,000 distinct CDR3 sequences, about 70% being singletons. Sequencing was performed on sorted CD4+, CD8+, or CD8+CD57+ T cells (not recorded which) from PBMCs. Every receptor here comes from a human donor in good health, serving as a control.

In its sample, this clonotype was seen many times. The gene calls are TRBV7-2 and TRBJ1-3; 8 bases map to TRBD1. The junction had 12 bases not matched to a gene; V was cut back by 2 bases and J by 9 bases. The CDR3 consists of 16 residues. Germline V gives CDR1 SGHTA, CDR2 FQGNSA. The CDR3 region is CASSLFGAGTGTTIYF. The CDR3, as DNA: TGTGCCAGCAGCTTATTCGGGGCCGGGACAGGCACCACCATATATTTT.

This clonotype came up many times. The DNA for the CDR3 is TGTGCCAGCAGCTCCAGCGGGGAGAACACAGATACGCAGTATTTT. Translating gives CASSSSGENTDTQYF. This chain links TRBV7-3 with TRBJ2-3, with 7 positions matching TRBD2. Per the germline V gene, CDR1 is SGHTA and CDR2 is FQGTGA. The V segment lost 4 bases and the J segment 2 bases; nucleotides outside the gene matches: 6. The CDR3 has 15 amino acids.

The rearrangement links TRBV9 to TRBJ2-3, with a weak D call TRBD2 (6 bases). Germline V CDR1 and CDR2: SGDLS, YYNGEE. This CDR3 spans 14 amino acids. V gave up 0 bases and J gave up 4 bases, with 9 bases separating them. CDR3 DNA: TGTGCCAGCAGCGTAGTTTGGGGGGCAGATACGCAGTATTTT. Encoded protein: CASSVVWGADTQYF.

With regard to this clonotype: The limits of the CDR3 on the DNA are not certain, so only TCRdb's listed CDR3 is given. V gene TRBV2 combines with J gene TRBJ2-5; TRBD1 is the table's D call and was not checked against the DNA. The germline gives CDR1 SNHLY, CDR2 FYNNEI. Both ends counted, the CDR3 spans 16 residues. CDR3 region: CASSDMVAAGANVQTF.

This clonotype occurred once. This chain connects TRBV20-1 to TRBJ2-2; 8 positions agree with TRBD2. CDR3 length: 16 residues. V lost 4 bases to trimming and J lost 5 bases; unmatched junction nucleotides: 12. Per the germline V gene, CDR1 is DFQATT and CDR2 is SNEGSKA (reference sequence). DNA of the CDR3: TGCAGTGCTACTCGGGGGGGGGCGATGGGAACCGGGGAGCTGTTTTTT. This sequence encodes CSATRGGAMGTGELFF.